This T cell receptor beta chain emerged from a study of OX40 agonist ivuxolimab in advanced cancers. At the level of the study: Anti-PD-1, anti-PD-L1 or anti-CTLA-4 therapy given earlier was allowed, and 30% to 45% had some.

Study-wide results and limits: Relative to CD4+, CD8+ T cells held more expanded clones on average. Low normalized T-cell clonal expansion also characterized some of the nonresponders.

Sequenced by immunoSEQ multiplex PCR; TCRdb stores in-frame clones only, minus some. The data show roughly 70,000 clones, 85% seen once. The study sampled blood at baseline, cycle 4 day 1, and cycle 7 day 1. Only one count was recorded for this clone. The antigen is unknown. The CDR3 is made up of 16 amino acids. The source is an adult with an advanced solid tumor such as melanoma, head and neck, liver or kidney cancer. V usage is TRBV21-1 and J usage is TRBJ2-7; the table's D call, TRBD1, was not checked against the DNA. TRBV21-1 constitutes a pseudogene. This specimen consisted of CD4+ or CD8+ T cells sorted from blood, obtained in a trial of the OX40 agonist ivuxolimab. The CDR3 DNA reads as TGTGCCAGCAGCAAAGACGGGACACGGTTCGTCTACGAGCAGTACTTC. Its protein is CASSKDGTRFVYEQYF.